This record concerns one T cell receptor (beta chain) sequence. Between the trimmed V and J ends, which lost 0 bases and 1 base, there was a span of 5 bases. Germline loops: CDR1 LGHNA, CDR2 YSLEER. The CDR3 is 14 residues long. This sample stems from a study of blood T cell repertoires in COVID-19. Looking at the study overall: Donors in the United States, Italy and Spain gave samples during acute or convalescent COVID-19.

Here immunoSEQ multiplex PCR was the method, and the copy in TCRdb shows in-frame clones only, minus some. The repertoire holds about 250,000 clones, with 70% to 90% as singletons. The receptor's source is a woman between 45 and 65 years old with acute COVID-19. The chain is built from TRBV4-3 and TRBJ2-3; possible D gene TRBD1, 5 bases. Sequenced sample: PBMCs or T cells enriched from blood (not recorded which). CDR3 residues: CASSQDRGTDTQYF. For the CDR3, the DNA is TGCGCCAGCAGCCAAGACAGGGGCACAGATACGCAGTATTTT.